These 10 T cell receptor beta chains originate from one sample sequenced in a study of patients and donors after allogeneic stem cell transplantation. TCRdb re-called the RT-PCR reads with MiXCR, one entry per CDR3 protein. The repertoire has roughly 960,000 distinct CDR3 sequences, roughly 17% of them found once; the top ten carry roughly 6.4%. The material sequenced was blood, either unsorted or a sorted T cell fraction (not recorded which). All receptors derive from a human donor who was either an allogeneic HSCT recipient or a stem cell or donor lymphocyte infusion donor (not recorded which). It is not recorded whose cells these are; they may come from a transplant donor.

CDR3 bases: TGTGCCACCCGGGGGTTGGCATTCCCTGAGCAGTTCTTC. Amino acid sequence: CATRGLAFPEQFF. The chain combines TRBV6-1 with TRBJ2-1; TRBD2 is a possible D gene (6 bases). V dropped 10 bases and J dropped 9 bases, with 19 bases sitting between them. The CDR3 is made up of 13 amino acids. CDR1 and CDR2 from the germline V gene are MNHNS and SASEGT.

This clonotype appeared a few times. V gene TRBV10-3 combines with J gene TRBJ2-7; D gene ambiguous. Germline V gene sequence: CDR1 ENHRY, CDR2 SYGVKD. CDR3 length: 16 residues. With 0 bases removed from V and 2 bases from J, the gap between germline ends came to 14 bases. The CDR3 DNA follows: TGTGCCATCAGTGAGTCGGGTAGGGCGGCCACCTACGAGCAGTACTTC. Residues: CAISESGRAATYEQYF.

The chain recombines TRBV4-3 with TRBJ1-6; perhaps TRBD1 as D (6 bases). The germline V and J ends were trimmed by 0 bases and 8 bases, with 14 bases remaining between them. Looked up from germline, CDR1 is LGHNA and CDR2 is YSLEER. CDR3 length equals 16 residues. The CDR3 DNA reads TGCGCCAGCAGCCAAGAACGGGACATGCTTGATTCACCCCTCCACTTT. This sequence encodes CASSQERDMLDSPLHF.

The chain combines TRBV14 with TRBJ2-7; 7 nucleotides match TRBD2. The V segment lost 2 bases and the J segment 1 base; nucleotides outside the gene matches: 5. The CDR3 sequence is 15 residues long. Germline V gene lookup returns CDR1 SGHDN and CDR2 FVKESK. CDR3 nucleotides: TGTGCCAGCAGCCAATCGGGGGGTTATTCCTACGAGCAGTACTTC. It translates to CASSQSGGYSYEQYF.

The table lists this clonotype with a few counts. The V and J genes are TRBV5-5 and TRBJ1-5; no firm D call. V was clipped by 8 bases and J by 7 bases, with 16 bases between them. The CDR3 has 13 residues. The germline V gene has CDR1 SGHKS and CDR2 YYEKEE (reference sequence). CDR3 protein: CASSGSVGQPQHF. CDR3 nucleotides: TGTGCCAGTTCCGGTAGCGTGGGGCAGCCCCAGCATTTT.

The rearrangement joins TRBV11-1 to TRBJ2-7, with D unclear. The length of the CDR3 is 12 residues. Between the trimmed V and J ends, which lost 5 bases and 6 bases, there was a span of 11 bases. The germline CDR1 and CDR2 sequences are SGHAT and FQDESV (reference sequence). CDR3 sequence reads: CASSVDRSEQYF. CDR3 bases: TGTGCCAGCAGCGTGGACCGGAGCGAGCAGTACTTC.

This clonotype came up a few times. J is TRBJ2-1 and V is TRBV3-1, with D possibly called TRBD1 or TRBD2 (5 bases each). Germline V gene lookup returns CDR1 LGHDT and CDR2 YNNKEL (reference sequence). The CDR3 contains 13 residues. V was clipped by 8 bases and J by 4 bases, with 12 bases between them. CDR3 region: CASGPGRYNEQFF. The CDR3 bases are TGTGCCAGCGGACCGGGGCGATACAATGAGCAGTTCTTC.

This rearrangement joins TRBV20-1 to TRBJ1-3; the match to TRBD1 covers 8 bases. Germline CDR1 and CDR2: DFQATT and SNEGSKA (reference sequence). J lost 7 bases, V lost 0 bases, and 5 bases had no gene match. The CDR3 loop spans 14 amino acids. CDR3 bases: TGCAGTGCTAGAGACCCAGGGGGCATCAACACCATATATTTT. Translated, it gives CSARDPGGINTIYF.

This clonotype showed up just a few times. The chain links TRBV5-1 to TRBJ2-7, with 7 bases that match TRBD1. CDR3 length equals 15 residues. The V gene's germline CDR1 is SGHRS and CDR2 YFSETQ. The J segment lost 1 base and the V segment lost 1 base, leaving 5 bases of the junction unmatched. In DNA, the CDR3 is TGCGCCAGCAGCTTGAGGGGGCCCAGTTCCTACGAGCAGTACTTC. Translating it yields CASSLRGPSSYEQYF. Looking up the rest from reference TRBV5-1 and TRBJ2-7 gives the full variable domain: KAGVTQTPRYLIKTRGQQVTLSCSPISGHRSVSWYQQTPGQGLQFLFEYFSETQRNKGNFPGRFSGRQFSNSRSEMNVSTLELGDSALYLCASSLRGPSSYEQYFGPGTRLTVT.

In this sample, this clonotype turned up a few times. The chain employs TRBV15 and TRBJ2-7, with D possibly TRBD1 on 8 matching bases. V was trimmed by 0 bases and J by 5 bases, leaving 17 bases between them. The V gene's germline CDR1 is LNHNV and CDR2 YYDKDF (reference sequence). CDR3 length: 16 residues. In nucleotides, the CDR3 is TGTGCCACCAGCAGAGATCGGACAGGGAGGGCGAACGAGCAGTACTTC. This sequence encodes CATSRDRTGRANEQYF.